Sequencing of this T cell receptor beta chain was carried out in a study of radiation and T cells in renal cell carcinoma. Documented time point: blood 2 weeks post-SBRT. Treatment: 15 Gy SBRT to primary tumor, nephrectomy 4 weeks later. After SBRT, blood was collected at 2 and 4 weeks, plus baseline. The V gene end was trimmed by 4 bases and the J gene end by 10 bases; junction bases not matched to a gene: 8. There are 13 residues in the CDR3. The germline CDR1 and CDR2 sequences are LNHDA and SQIVND (reference sequence). This table comes from immunoSEQ multiplex PCR, and its TCRdb copy is limited to in-frame clones, with some not included. The data contain about 120,000 clones, around 80% of them singletons.

The sequencing here drew on blood, taken from a patient whose treatment included radiotherapy and nephrectomy. The sequence was obtained from a man aged 50-60 years with renal cell carcinoma. The V and J genes are TRBV19 and TRBJ1-1, with 8 positions matching TRBD1. CDR3 sequence: CASSTGQGEGAFF. CDR3 coding DNA: TGTGCCAGTAGTACAGGACAGGGAGAGGGAGCTTTCTTT.